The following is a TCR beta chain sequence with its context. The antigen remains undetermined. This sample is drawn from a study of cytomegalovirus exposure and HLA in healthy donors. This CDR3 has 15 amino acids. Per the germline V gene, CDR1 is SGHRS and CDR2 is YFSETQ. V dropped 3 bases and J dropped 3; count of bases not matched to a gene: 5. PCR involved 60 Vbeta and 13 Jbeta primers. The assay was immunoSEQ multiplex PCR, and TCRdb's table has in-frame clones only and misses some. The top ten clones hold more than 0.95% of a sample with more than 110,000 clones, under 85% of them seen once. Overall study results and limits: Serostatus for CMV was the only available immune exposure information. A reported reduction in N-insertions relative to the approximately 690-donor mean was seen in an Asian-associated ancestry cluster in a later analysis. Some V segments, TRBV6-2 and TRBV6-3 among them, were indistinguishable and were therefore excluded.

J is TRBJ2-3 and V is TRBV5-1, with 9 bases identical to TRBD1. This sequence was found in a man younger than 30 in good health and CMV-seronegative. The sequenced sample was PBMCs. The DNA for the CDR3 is TGCGCCAGCAGCTCGGGGACAGGGAGTACAGATACGCAGTATTTT. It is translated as CASSSGTGSTDTQYF.